The clone carrying this T cell receptor (beta chain) has just a few counts. This specimen comes from a study of T-cell reconstitution after alpha-beta-depleted transplantation in children. Preparation of the TCRbeta library involved a method that used unique molecular identifiers. TCRdb redid the calling of the PCR reads with MiXCR, one entry per CDR3 protein. The sample shows 500,000 to 600,000 distinct CDR3 sequences, about 30% of them seen only once. This TCR was sampled from a human donor who donated a stem cell graft to a child with aplastic anemia. Specimen: PBMCs from the stem cell graft donor, collected from the stem cell graft.

CDR3 loop: CASSPRSGEQYF. The CDR3, as DNA: TGTGCCAGCTCACCCCGTTCGGGCGAGCAGTACTTC. The V call is TRBV18, the J call TRBJ2-7; the D is unclear. Trimming cost V 3 bases and J 6 bases, with 9 bases left between them. The CDR3 sequence is 12 residues long. Germline V gene sequence: CDR1 KGHSH, CDR2 LQKENI.